This T cell receptor beta chain was sequenced during a study of T cell repertoires in cytomegalovirus infection. At the level of the study: Signatures in public TCR beta sequences pointed to both CMV infection and matching HLA type.

Whole-study results and caveats: Of the TCR beta families, the public ones yielded a cumulative frequency that identified carriers of CMV plus the relevant HLA. Within the response measured ex vivo, HLA-C-restricted CMV-specific TCR beta clonotypes were dominant.

TCRdb re-called the reads with MiXCR, one entry per CDR3 protein. The repertoire holds about 180,000 distinct CDR3 sequences, with around 15% as singletons. Comment on this clonotype: No antigen is known for it.

Sequences were obtained from PBMCs. This clonotype was sampled from a human donor in good health (CMV status not recorded). Some clones in this sample may be carry-over from other donors' samples.

CDR3 nucleotides: TGCGCCAGCAGCGGGGTGACAGGCGGAGGTCAAGAGACCCAGTACTTC. Amino acid sequence: CASSGVTGGGQETQYF. V gene TRBV5-1 combines with J gene TRBJ2-5; tentatively, D is TRBD1 (6 bases). The V end was cut by 4 bases, the J end by 2 bases, with 18 bases between. This CDR3 is built from 16 residues. In germline, CDR1 is SGHRS, CDR2 YFSETQ.